The 28 T cell receptor beta chains below were found in one sample sequenced in a study of radiation and T cells in renal cell carcinoma (TCRdb year 2020). Library preparation used the immunoSEQ multiplex PCR assay. TCRdb re-hosts the immuneACCESS table, in-frame sequences only. Its copies lack some clones; in the studies checked, an unresolved V gene accounts for under half of them, and the cause for the rest is not known. Counted in this sample were roughly 10,000 clones; 58% of them appeared once. The top ten clones comprise more than 7.5% of the sample. The time point label, read with the paper, signifies: tumor resected at nephrectomy. The intended sense of this specimen's treatment or condition label: treatment-naive control, cytoreductive nephrectomy. This specimen was tumor tissue, taken from a patient whose treatment was nephrectomy without radiotherapy. These receptors originate from a man aged 35 to 55 with renal cell carcinoma.

V and J are TRBV5-1 and TRBJ2-5; D is perhaps TRBD1 or TRBD2 (6 bases each). The V gene's germline CDR1 is SGHRS and CDR2 YFSETQ. Trimming left V 4 bases short and J 3 bases short, with 19 bases between. There are 16 residues in the CDR3. The CDR3 DNA reads as TGCGCCAGCAGCCGTAGCGGTGTACCAGGGGAAGAGACCCAGTACTTC. It codes for CASSRSGVPGEETQYF.

The rearrangement joins TRBV12-5 to TRBJ1-2; D is unclear. The CDR3 sequence is 12 residues long. Deletions cut 3 bases from V and 2 bases from J, with 4 bases between. Germline V gene data show CDR1 as LGHNT and CDR2 as FRNRAP. DNA for the CDR3: TGTGCTAGTGGTTTCCAAAACTATGGCTACACCTTC. Translation: CASGFQNYGYTF. Complete variable domain (other parts from reference TRBV12-5 and TRBJ1-2): DARVTQTPRHKVTEMGQEVTMRCQPILGHNTVFWYRQTMMQGLELLAYFRNRAPLDDSGMPKDRFSAEMPDATLATLKIQPSEPRDSAVYFCASGFQNYGYTFGSGTRLTVV.

The chain links TRBV5-1 to TRBJ2-2; 7 nucleotides agree with TRBD1. V lost 0 bases, J lost 3 bases, and 2 bases stayed unmatched. Germline V lookup: CDR1 SGHRS, CDR2 YFSETQ. The CDR3 is 15 amino acids. CDR3 nucleotides: TGCGCCAGCAGCTTGGTGCAGGGGGACACCGGGGAGCTGTTTTTT. This gives the protein CASSLVQGDTGELFF.

This chain uses TRBV20-1 with TRBJ2-1; no clear D. CDR1 is DFQATT and CDR2 is SNEGSKA in the germline V gene (reference sequence). The ends were cut back, 2 bases at V and 6 bases at J, with 2 bases in the middle. This CDR3 is built from 10 residues. The CDR3 bases are TGCAGTGCTAGATTCAATGAGCAGTTCTTC. Translating gives CSARFNEQFF.

By sample fraction, this clone is medium-sized. V and J are TRBV2 and TRBJ1-1; the D is unclear. Germline CDR1 is SNHLY and CDR2 is FYNNEI. The CDR3 totals 14 residues. The V gene lost 2 bases and the J gene lost 3 bases, with 10 bases spanning the gap. The CDR3 loop is CASSEFRADTEAFF. CDR3 bases: TGTGCCAGCAGTGAATTTAGGGCCGACACTGAAGCTTTCTTT.

This clone was observed a handful of times. The V call is TRBV9, the J call TRBJ2-5, with 7 bases aligning to TRBD1. With 3 bases clipped from V and 3 bases from J, the junction kept 5 bases outside the gene matches. CDR1 is SGDLS and CDR2 is YYNGEE in the germline V gene. CDR3 length equals 14 residues. CDR3 sequence: CASSADRSEETQYF. The CDR3 DNA reads TGTGCCAGCAGCGCGGACAGGTCGGAAGAGACCCAGTACTTC.

The V and J genes are TRBV7-8 and TRBJ2-3, with D perhaps matching TRBD2 (7 bases). The germline V gene encodes CDR1 SGHVS and CDR2 FQNEAQ. V gave up 10 bases and J gave up 5 bases, with 19 bases separating them. The CDR3 extends over 14 amino acids. In DNA form, the CDR3 reads TGTGCCATACTAACAGGGAGGGGGGGAGATACGCAGTATTTT. Its protein is CAILTGRGGDTQYF.

This clone was detected a few times. The chain carries TRBV14 and TRBJ2-1, with 10 positions matching TRBD2. The CDR3 is 15 residues long. Germline V gene lookup returns CDR1 SGHDN and CDR2 FVKESK. Trimming removed 5 bases from V and 2 bases from J; junction bases left unmatched: 3. The CDR3 nucleotides read TGTGCCAGCAGCTATACTAGCGGGGCCTACAATGAGCAGTTCTTC. Its protein product is CASSYTSGAYNEQFF.

J is TRBJ2-3 and V is TRBV10-3; D gene unclear. The CDR3 is made up of 16 amino acids. CDR1 and CDR2 from the germline V gene are ENHRY and SYGVKD. V lost 0 bases and J 0 bases, leaving 10 bases between the germline ends. The CDR3 nucleotides are TGTGCCATCAGTGAGTCCACCGGATTTAGCACAGATACGCAGTATTTT. Protein sequence: CAISESTGFSTDTQYF.

This clone was observed a handful of times. The chain recombines TRBV19 with TRBJ2-5; 13 bases align to TRBD2. The CDR3 sequence is 17 residues long. J was trimmed by 2 bases and V by 5 bases; bases with no gene match: 8. Germline CDR1 LNHDA, CDR2 SQIVND (reference sequence). CDR3 bases: TGTGCCAGTAGTCCCCGGACTAGCGGGAGTAAACAAGAGACCCAGTACTTC. Amino acid sequence: CASSPRTSGSKQETQYF. The full variable domain, completed using reference TRBV19 and TRBJ2-5, is DGGITQSPKYLFRKEGQNVTLSCEQNLNHDAMYWYRQDPGQGLRLIYYSQIVNDFQKGDIAEGYSVSREKKESFPLTVTSAQKNPTAFYLCASSPRTSGSKQETQYFGPGTRLLVL.

The rearrangement uses TRBV7-3 and TRBJ2-3; D perhaps matches TRBD2 (6 bases). Germline values: CDR1 SGHTA, CDR2 FQGTGA. The ends were cut back, 4 bases at V and 6 bases at J, with 17 bases in the middle. This CDR3 region has 15 residues. DNA for the CDR3: TGTGCCAGCAGCTACCTCGAGGGTGGGAGGGATACGCAGTATTTT. Protein: CASSYLEGGRDTQYF.

This clone appeared once. This chain joins TRBV5-1 and TRBJ2-3; 9 bases line up with TRBD2. V was clipped by 4 bases and J by 5 bases; unmatched bases: 8. The CDR3 consists of 15 residues. The germline gives CDR1 SGHRS, CDR2 YFSETQ. The CDR3 here is CASSVIAGVGDTQYF. CDR3 coding DNA: TGCGCCAGCAGCGTAATAGCGGGAGTGGGAGATACGCAGTATTTT.

In its sample, this clone was seen a few times. The rearrangement uses TRBV5-1 and TRBJ2-1; TRBD1 or TRBD2 may be the D gene (7 bases each). Trimming left V 5 bases short and J 0 bases short, with 15 bases between. Germline V gene sequence: CDR1 SGHRS, CDR2 YFSETQ. CDR3 length equals 16 residues. The CDR3 loop reads CASSLTRGGSYNEQFF. CDR3 coding DNA: TGCGCCAGCAGTCTCACCAGGGGGGGCTCCTACAATGAGCAGTTCTTC.

This clone has a handful of counts. The gene calls are TRBV25-1 and TRBJ2-7; 8 nucleotides align to TRBD2. The CDR3 spans 14 residues. Germline V gene lookup returns CDR1 MGHDK and CDR2 SYGVNS. Trimming at V came to 3 bases and at J to 0 bases, leaving 1 base not matched to a gene. The CDR3 is CASSDGRASYEQYF. CDR3 nucleotides: TGTGCCAGCAGTGACGGGAGGGCCTCCTACGAGCAGTACTTC.

This clone showed up just a few times. The rearrangement joins TRBV29-1 to TRBJ1-2; D is ambiguous. The germline gives CDR1 SQVTM, CDR2 ANQGSEA. V lost 3 bases, J lost 4 bases, and 6 bases lay in between. The CDR3 has 11 residues. The CDR3 bases are TGCAGCGTTGATCCGGGCTATGGCTACACCTTC. Protein sequence: CSVDPGYGYTF.

This chain uses TRBV7-2 with TRBJ1-1, with D unresolved. Germline CDR1 reads SGHTA; CDR2 reads FQGNSA. The CDR3 extends over 13 amino acids. The germline V and J ends were trimmed by 8 bases and 2 bases, with 12 bases remaining between them. The CDR3: CASRRVLNTEAFF. The CDR3 DNA follows: TGTGCCAGCCGCCGGGTTTTAAACACTGAAGCTTTCTTT.

The chain recombines TRBV27 with TRBJ2-7; 8 bases are a match to TRBD1. Germline trimming cut 7 bases from V and 4 bases from J; bases unmatched to any gene: 12. The CDR3 loop spans 15 amino acids. Germline CDR1 reads MNHEY; CDR2 reads SMNVEV (reference sequence). The chain's CDR3 is CASTGQGPHEYEQYV. As DNA, the CDR3 is TGTGCCAGCACCGGACAGGGACCGCACGAATACGAGCAGTACGTC.

J is TRBJ2-7 and V is TRBV5-4, with D perhaps assigned TRBD1 or TRBD2 (6 bases each). CDR1 and CDR2 (germline): SGHNT, YYREEE (reference sequence). V was pared by 2 bases and J by 7 bases, with 28 bases between. There are 18 residues in the CDR3. The CDR3 here is CASSLGGGPDNTWGEQYV. In nucleotides, the CDR3 is TGTGCCAGCAGCTTAGGTGGGGGGCCGGATAACACCTGGGGAGAGCAGTACGTC.

This clone was seen only a few times. J is TRBJ2-2 and V is TRBV18; unclear D gene. The germline V and J ends were trimmed by 1 base and 6 bases, with 9 bases remaining between them. Germline CDR1 and CDR2: KGHSH and LQKENI. The CDR3 is made up of 14 amino acids. The CDR3 reads CASSPLLGPGELFF. In DNA, the CDR3 is TGTGCCAGCTCACCACTATTGGGTCCCGGGGAGCTGTTTTTT.

This clone was detected only once. This chain uses TRBV14 with TRBJ2-7; D is unclear. Germline CDR1 SGHDN, CDR2 FVKESK. V was shortened by 0 bases and J by 4 bases, with 7 bases between the two germline ends. CDR3 length equals 13 residues. The CDR3 region is CASSQDPWYEQYF. The CDR3 DNA follows: TGTGCCAGCAGCCAAGATCCGTGGTACGAGCAGTACTTC.

This clone is categorized as medium-sized (0.01 to 0.1%). The chain links TRBV27 to TRBJ2-7; D is possibly TRBD1 (6 bases). Germline CDR1 and CDR2: MNHEY and SMNVEV (reference sequence). The CDR3 has 13 amino acids. With 6 bases removed from V and 0 bases from J, the gap between germline ends came to 9 bases. The CDR3 coding sequence is TGTGCCAGCAGCCTGGACAGCTCCTACGAGCAGTACTTC. Translating gives CASSLDSSYEQYF.

This rearrangement joins TRBV30 to TRBJ2-1, with a weak D call TRBD2 (6 bases). With 4 bases removed from V and 0 bases from J, the gap between germline ends came to 13 bases. The length of the CDR3 is 15 residues. The germline gives CDR1 GTSNPN, CDR2 SVGIG (reference sequence). The CDR3 DNA is TGTGCCTGGAACCGACTAGTTTTCTCCTACAATGAGCAGTTCTTC. It yields the protein CAWNRLVFSYNEQFF.

This clone is deemed medium-sized. This chain connects TRBV9 to TRBJ2-7; D gene ambiguous. V dropped 0 bases and J dropped 1 base, with 5 bases sitting between them. This CDR3 comprises 13 residues. CDR1 and CDR2 (germline): SGDLS, YYNGEE. The CDR3 sequence: CASSVEQSYEQYF. In DNA form, the CDR3 reads TGTGCCAGCAGCGTAGAGCAATCCTACGAGCAGTACTTC. Combining the CDR3 with reference TRBV9 and TRBJ2-7 gives the whole variable domain DSGVTQTPKHLITATGQRVTLRCSPRSGDLSVYWYQQSLDQGLQFLIQYYNGEERAKGNILERFSAQQFPDLHSELNLSSLELGDSALYFCASSVEQSYEQYFGPGTRLTVT.

The chain couples TRBV27 to TRBJ2-3; 10 bases fit TRBD2. The CDR3 has 16 amino acids. Germline V gene sequence: CDR1 MNHEY, CDR2 SMNVEV (reference sequence). V dropped 5 bases and J dropped 2; count of bases not matched to a gene: 7. In DNA, the CDR3 is TGTGCCAGCAGTATAAATAGCGGGAGGTTCACAGATACGCAGTATTTT. This codes for CASSINSGRFTDTQYF.

This rearrangement joins TRBV9 to TRBJ2-7; D gene unclear. Trimming shortened V by 4 bases and J by 0 bases, and 14 bases separated the two germline ends. CDR3 size: 15 residues. Germline lookup yields CDR1 SGDLS and CDR2 YYNGEE. In DNA, the CDR3 is TGTGCCAGCAGCCCAAGAGAAGTGAGCTCCTACGAGCAGTACTTC. Amino acids: CASSPREVSSYEQYF.

This clone rates as large. V is TRBV5-1 and J is TRBJ1-1; tentatively, D is TRBD1 (5 bases). Germline loops: CDR1 SGHRS, CDR2 YFSETQ. Trimming removed 4 bases from V and 5 bases from J, with 18 bases in between. The CDR3 consists of 15 residues. CDR3 DNA: TGCGCCAGCAGCCCAACCGGACACGGGAGGACTGAAGCTTTCTTT. Its protein product is CASSPTGHGRTEAFF.

The CDR3 reads CASSRDSGAKNIQYF. DNA for the CDR3: TGTGCCAGCTCGCGGGATTCAGGGGCCAAAAACATTCAGTACTTC. J is TRBJ2-4 and V is TRBV18, with a weak D call TRBD2 (6 bases). CDR3 size: 15 residues. V was cut by 6 bases and J by 1 base, with 13 bases left in between. Germline loops: CDR1 KGHSH, CDR2 LQKENI.

The gene calls are TRBV7-8 and TRBJ2-4; TRBD1 might be the D (6 bases). V was cut by 5 bases and J by 0 bases, with 14 bases left in between. This CDR3 has 16 amino acids. Per the germline V gene, CDR1 is SGHVS and CDR2 is FQNEAQ. DNA of the CDR3: TGTGCCAGCAGCCCGTCGGACAGACTAGCCAAAAACATTCAGTACTTC. Amino acid sequence: CASSPSDRLAKNIQYF.